Below, 13 T cell receptor beta chains from the same sample are listed, as sequenced in a study of cytomegalovirus exposure and HLA in healthy donors. Primers for the PCR totalled 60 Vbeta and 13 Jbeta. Sequencing was performed with immunoSEQ multiplex PCR; in TCRdb, only in-frame clones are kept and a portion is missing. The repertoire holds fewer than 150,000 clones, 65% to 85% seen once, with about 2.3% in the top ten. Specimen: PBMCs. The receptors were gathered from a male donor in good health and CMV-seronegative.

This clone has a single count. The chain employs TRBV30 and TRBJ1-5; perhaps TRBD1 as D (5 bases). The CDR3 length is 15 residues. Looked up from germline, CDR1 is GTSNPN and CDR2 is SVGIG (reference sequence). The V and J ends lost 0 bases and 0 bases respectively, with 9 bases between them. The CDR3 nucleotides read TGTGCCTGGAGTGTGGGGCAGCATAGCAATCAGCCCCAGCATTTT. This translates into CAWSVGQHSNQPQHF.

The chain couples TRBV28 to TRBJ1-3; 7 positions match TRBD1. The CDR3 is made up of 12 amino acids. With 6 bases clipped from V and 4 bases from J, the junction kept 0 bases outside the gene matches. In germline, CDR1 is MDHEN, CDR2 SYDVKM. CDR3 amino acids: CASSRGGNTIYF. DNA for the CDR3: TGTGCCAGCAGCAGGGGGGGAAACACCATATATTTT.

The V and J genes are TRBV9 and TRBJ1-3; TRBD1 might be the D (5 bases). CDR3 length: 15 amino acids. Trimming removed 0 bases at V and 4 bases at J, with 11 bases between. Germline V gives CDR1 SGDLS, CDR2 YYNGEE. CDR3 region: CASSVGGGEGNTIYF. CDR3 nucleotides: TGTGCCAGCAGCGTAGGGGGGGGAGAGGGAAACACCATATATTTT.

The rearrangement uses TRBV29-1 and TRBJ2-2, with a tentative D call TRBD2 (6 bases). Germline loops: CDR1 SQVTM, CDR2 ANQGSEA. The CDR3 is made up of 14 amino acids. Trimming pared 3 bases from V and 5 bases from J, leaving 13 bases between. DNA for the CDR3: TGCAGCGTTGATCTCCGAGGGACTACCGGGGAGCTGTTTTTT. Residues: CSVDLRGTTGELFF.

V is TRBV10-3 and J is TRBJ1-1; no reliable D call. Per the germline V gene, CDR1 is ENHRY and CDR2 is SYGVKD. Trimming cost V 8 bases and J 7 bases, with 20 bases left between them. The CDR3 covers 14 residues. The CDR3 DNA reads as TGTGCCATCGGTCCGGCGAGGGAGGTGGGTGAAGCTTTCTTT. Translating it yields CAIGPAREVGEAFF.

The chain uses TRBV7-2 and TRBJ2-2; D perhaps matches TRBD2 (6 bases). V lost 3 bases and J 1 base, leaving 9 bases between the germline ends. Per germline, CDR1 SGHTA and CDR2 FQGNSA. The CDR3 runs 15 residues. The CDR3 region has the DNA TGTGCCAGCAGCTTTCTAGCGCTGAACACCGGGGAGCTGTTTTTT. It yields the protein CASSFLALNTGELFF.

The gene calls are TRBV9 and TRBJ1-3; 7 positions agree with TRBD1. CDR1 is SGDLS and CDR2 is YYNGEE in the germline V gene. V lost 4 bases, J lost 0 bases, and 7 bases stayed unmatched. This CDR3 contains 16 residues. The CDR3 here is CASSPTGQSSGNTIYF. DNA of the CDR3: TGTGCCAGCAGCCCAACGGGACAGAGCTCTGGAAACACCATATATTTT.

The genes are TRBV5-1 and TRBJ2-7, with 9 bases aligning to TRBD2. Germline V gene data show CDR1 as SGHRS and CDR2 as YFSETQ. V dropped 4 bases and J dropped 3; count of bases not matched to a gene: 11. The CDR3 loop spans 16 amino acids. CDR3 sequence reads: CASSPLETSGDYEQYF. CDR3 DNA sequence: TGCGCCAGCAGCCCACTTGAGACTAGCGGAGACTACGAGCAGTACTTC. The full variable domain, rest sourced from reference TRBV5-1 and TRBJ2-7, is KAGVTQTPRYLIKTRGQQVTLSCSPISGHRSVSWYQQTPGQGLQFLFEYFSETQRNKGNFPGRFSGRQFSNSRSEMNVSTLELGDSALYLCASSPLETSGDYEQYFGPGTRLTVT.

The rearrangement joins TRBV18 to TRBJ2-2; D may be TRBD2 (6 bases). The CDR3 has 18 amino acids. V shed 3 bases and J shed 0 bases, with 17 bases lying between them. CDR1 is KGHSH and CDR2 is LQKENI in the germline V gene. The CDR3 is CASSPSQLGGPNTGELFF. The DNA of the CDR3 is TGTGCCAGCTCACCTTCCCAACTGGGGGGACCGAACACCGGGGAGCTGTTTTTT.

The chain employs TRBV7-9 and TRBJ1-1, with 8 bases identical to TRBD1. With V trimmed by 11 bases and J by 1 base, 6 bases remained unmatched. CDR1 SEHNR and CDR2 FQNEAQ come from the germline V gene (reference sequence). This CDR3 region has 13 residues. The DNA of the CDR3 is TGTGCCGGGCGACAGGGGCCGAACACTGAAGCTTTCTTT. The encoded protein is CAGRQGPNTEAFF.

The chain couples TRBV7-6 to TRBJ2-5; D is possibly TRBD2 (6 bases). V dropped 3 bases and J dropped 0 bases, with 23 bases sitting between them. The CDR3 is made up of 19 amino acids. Germline lookup yields CDR1 SGHVS and CDR2 FNYEAQ. The CDR3 DNA sequence: TGTGCCAGCAGCTTTAAAACTCTCGGCGGGAACGGGGACCAAGAGACCCAGTACTTC. Its translation: CASSFKTLGGNGDQETQYF.

Points on this clone: At one end the junction does not follow the germline gene, possibly because of a read error. The same CDR3 can be traced to other DNA sequences in this sample. This rearrangement joins TRBV30 to TRBJ2-7, with D perhaps matching TRBD2 (6 bases). Germline values: CDR1 GTSNPN, CDR2 SVGIG (reference sequence). There are 13 residues in the CDR3. CDR3 sequence reads: CAWSRRRAYEQYF. In nucleotides, the CDR3 is TGTGCCTGGAGTAGACGGAGGGCCTACGAACAGTACTTC.

V gene TRBV11-1 combines with J gene TRBJ2-7, with TRBD2 identical over 9 bases. The germline V gene encodes CDR1 SGHAT and CDR2 FQDESV (reference sequence). The CDR3 spans 15 residues. The V and J ends lost 5 bases and 7 bases, in that order; junction bases with no gene match: 12. CDR3 nucleotides: TGTGCCAGCAGCGATCCAGTAGCGGGAGCTGTAGAGCAGTACTTC. This gives the protein CASSDPVAGAVEQYF.